One and the same sample provided the 9 T cell receptor beta chains below, sequenced in a study of T cells in Graves' hyperthyroidism and ophthalmopathy. Template material for amplifying TCR beta CDR3 regions consisted of RNA transcripts. The TCR CDR3 first-round RT-PCR relied on the HTBI primer set. TCRdb fed the multiplex PCR reads into MiXCR, producing one record per CDR3 protein. Altogether fewer than 400,000 distinct CDR3 sequences are present, around an eighth being singletons, with the ten largest covering 25% to 30%. Sequenced sample: blood. The receptors come from a man aged 45-60 years with Graves' ophthalmopathy.

This clonotype was observed at least ten times. This chain uses TRBV11-2 with TRBJ2-1, with TRBD1 matching 11 bases. CDR1 is SGHAT and CDR2 is FQNNGV in the germline V gene. This CDR3 contains 15 residues. V was clipped by 5 bases and J by 8 bases; unmatched bases: 8. CDR3 nucleotide sequence: TGTGCCAGCAGCGTAACCGGGACAGGGGGTGATGAGCAGTTCTTC. Translated: CASSVTGTGGDEQFF.

This clonotype was found a few times. The J gene is TRBJ2-1, the V gene TRBV5-1, with 7 bases identical to TRBD1. V was clipped by 3 bases and J by 0 bases; unmatched bases: 6. The CDR3 loop spans 16 amino acids. The germline gives CDR1 SGHRS, CDR2 YFSETQ. The CDR3 protein is CASSSETGSSYNEQFF. CDR3 DNA: TGCGCCAGCAGCTCTGAGACAGGGAGCTCCTACAATGAGCAGTTCTTC. Filled out from reference TRBV5-1 and TRBJ2-1, the complete variable domain reads KAGVTQTPRYLIKTRGQQVTLSCSPISGHRSVSWYQQTPGQGLQFLFEYFSETQRNKGNFPGRFSGRQFSNSRSEMNVSTLELGDSALYLCASSSETGSSYNEQFFGPGTRLTVL.

This clonotype was observed at least ten times. The chain has TRBV3-1 and TRBJ1-1; TRBD1 is a possible D gene (5 bases). This CDR3 contains 12 residues. V was shortened by 1 base and J by 11 bases, with 11 bases between the two germline ends. The germline V gene encodes CDR1 LGHDT and CDR2 YNNKEL (reference sequence). CDR3 sequence (DNA): TGTGCCAGCAGCCAAGTTGGGGCCCTCGCTTTCTTT. This gives the protein CASSQVGALAFF.

The chain recombines TRBV10-3 with TRBJ2-1; D may be TRBD1 or TRBD2 (5 bases each). This CDR3 has 16 residues. The V gene lost 5 bases and the J gene lost 5 bases, with 19 bases spanning the gap. Germline loops: CDR1 ENHRY, CDR2 SYGVKD. CDR3 DNA: TGTGCCATCAGTCACCTCGGGACGCCAGGAGACAATGAGCAGTTCTTC. This gives the protein CAISHLGTPGDNEQFF.

This clonotype has a count of ten or more. CDR3 bases: TGTGCCATCAGTGATTTGGGACAGGGGGCGAGCAATGAGCAGTTCTTC. This translates into CAISDLGQGASNEQFF. The rearrangement joins TRBV10-3 to TRBJ2-1; TRBD1 aligns across 12 bases. The V segment lost 3 bases and the J segment 6 bases; nucleotides outside the gene matches: 6. This CDR3 has 16 residues. The V gene's germline CDR1 is ENHRY and CDR2 SYGVKD.

This clonotype was picked up a small number of times. Written as DNA, the CDR3 is TGTGCCAGCAGTTTCACACAGGTCACTGAAGCTTTCTTT. Its protein product is CASSFTQVTEAFF. This sequence joins TRBV28 and TRBJ1-1, with a possible D match to TRBD1 (5 bases). The CDR3 is 13 amino acids. Per germline, CDR1 MDHEN and CDR2 SYDVKM. Trimming removed 3 bases from V and 4 bases from J, with 9 bases in between. Together with reference TRBV28 and TRBJ1-1, the CDR3 gives the full variable domain: DVKVTQSSRYLVKRTGEKVFLECVQDMDHENMFWYRQDPGLGLRLIYFSYDVKMKEKGDIPEGYSVSREKKERFSLILESASTNQTSMYLCASSFTQVTEAFFGQGTRLTVV.

The sample holds many counts of this clonotype. This chain links TRBV3-1 with TRBJ2-3; TRBD1 might be the D (6 bases). From germline, CDR1 is LGHDT and CDR2 YNNKEL (reference sequence). V was shortened by 4 bases and J by 2 bases, with 16 bases between the two germline ends. CDR3 length: 16 amino acids. The CDR3 is CASSPHRDTFTDTQYF. The CDR3 coding sequence is TGTGCCAGCAGCCCCCACAGGGATACCTTCACAGATACGCAGTATTTT.

This clonotype was seen a few times. The V call is TRBV4-3, the J call TRBJ1-2; 12 bases agree with TRBD1. The germline CDR1 and CDR2 sequences are LGHNA and YSLEER. The CDR3 covers 15 residues. The trim removed 1 base at V and 7 bases at J, leaving 4 bases unmatched. In DNA form, the CDR3 reads TGCGCCAGCAGCCAAGTGGGACAGGGGGCCGGTGGCTACACCTTC. It specifies CASSQVGQGAGGYTF.

This sequence joins TRBV20-1 and TRBJ2-7; the D is unclear. The CDR3 is 10 amino acids. The germline gives CDR1 DFQATT, CDR2 SNEGSKA (reference sequence). V lost 0 bases and J 3 bases, leaving 0 bases between the germline ends. The CDR3 loop reads CSARDYEQYF. The CDR3 region has the DNA TGCAGTGCTAGAGACTACGAGCAGTACTTC.